This is a list of T cell receptor beta chains from one sample in a study of shared clonotypes between healthy human individuals. Sequencing was performed with immunoSEQ multiplex PCR; in TCRdb, only in-frame clones are kept and a portion is missing. The data show over a million clones, roughly 74% seen once. The sample taken for sequencing was memory CD4+ T cells from PBMCs. The source of these receptors is a man aged 18 to 29 in good health. Some clones in this sample may be carry-over from other donors' samples. The CDR3 runs from the conserved cysteine through the conserved F or W. The order of the fields is V gene, CDR3 length, clone size, D gene, J gene, CDR3 DNA, CDR3 protein. A D gene is named only where the DNA matches it firmly. The size entry is marked missing in some rows and otherwise reads once, few, many or a size class.

TRBV4-1,18,.,TRBD2,TRBJ2-7,TGCGCCAGCAGCCAAAGACTAGCGGACTTACACCCAACCTACGAGCAGTACTTC,CASSQRLADLHPTYEQYF
TRBV11-2,14,few,.,TRBJ1-1,TGTGCCAGCAGCTCCCCGTCCCGGGACACTGAAGCTTTCTTT,CASSSPSRDTEAFF
TRBV11-2,14,few,.,TRBJ2-7,TGTGCCAGCAGCTCCACCCGGGGCTCCTACGAGCAGTACTTC,CASSSTRGSYEQYF
TRBV11-2,14,.,.,TRBJ1-1,TGTGCCAGCAGCTTAGGAGTGTCTCGGGCTGAAGCTTTCTTT,CASSLGVSRAEAFF
TRBV9,13,few,.,TRBJ1-5,TGTGCCAGCAGCGTAGGGCCAGATCAGCCCCAGCATTTT,CASSVGPDQPQHF
TRBV28,12,.,.,TRBJ2-1,TGTGCCAGCACCTACGATGGGAATGAGCAGTTCTTC,CASTYDGNEQFF
TRBV5-1,12,.,.,TRBJ1-2,TGCGCCAGCAGCGTTGGGGAGTGGGGCTACACCTTC,CASSVGEWGYTF
TRBV5-6,12,few,.,TRBJ1-5,TGTGCCAGCAGCCATGACAATCAGCCCCAGCATTTT,CASSHDNQPQHF
TRBV19,16,.,TRBD1,TRBJ2-7,TGTGCCAGTAGTCCAACCCTGACAGGGGGAAGAGAAGAGCAGTACTTC,CASSPTLTGGREEQYF
TRBV18,14,.,.,TRBJ1-1,TGTGCCAGCTCACCTAGGGAGGGGGACACTGAAGCTTTCTTT,CASSPREGDTEAFF
TRBV2,13,.,.,TRBJ1-5,TGTGCCAGCGGCCGGCGGGGGGGCCAGCCCCAGCATTTT,CASGRRGGQPQHF
TRBV6-5,13,.,.,TRBJ1-1,TGTGCCAGCAGGACTACCTTGAGCACTGAAGCTTTCTTT,CASRTTLSTEAFF
TRBV11-2,14,.,.,TRBJ1-5,TGTGCCAGCAGCCAGCTATATAGCAATCAGCCCCAGCATTTT,CASSQLYSNQPQHF
TRBV5-1,14,many,.,TRBJ2-1,TGCGCCAGCAGCTTGGCCATAACGTACAATGAGCAGTTCTTC,CASSLAITYNEQFF
TRBV25-1,15,once,.,TRBJ2-2,TGTGCCAGCCAAGGGCGGGGCCTGGGCACCGGGGAGCTGTTTTTT,CASQGRGLGTGELFF
TRBV5-1,15,.,TRBD2,TRBJ2-7,TGCGCCAGCAGCTTAACACTAGCGGGCCTGGGGGAGCAGTACTTC,CASSLTLAGLGEQYF
TRBV10-3,13,.,TRBD2,TRBJ2-2,TGTGCCATCAGTGACCGGGGGGACGGGGAGCTGTTTTTT,CAISDRGDGELFF
TRBV6-6,15,.,.,TRBJ2-3,TGTGCCAGCAATTACCTGAGTAGGGGTGGCGATACGCAGTATTTT,CASNYLSRGGDTQYF
TRBV5-1,16,.,.,TRBJ2-7,TGCGCCAGCAGCACCTCAGGCGGGACTTCTACCTACGAGCAGTACTTC,CASSTSGGTSTYEQYF
TRBV15,15,.,.,TRBJ2-7,TGTGCCACCAGCAGAAAAAGGGACCCTCACTACGAGCAGTACTTC,CATSRKRDPHYEQYF
TRBV7-3,16,.,.,TRBJ2-1,TGTGCCAGCAGCTTAACGAGTCAGCGGAACTACAATGAGCAGTTCTTC,CASSLTSQRNYNEQFF
TRBV5-1,14,once,.,TRBJ2-7,TGCGCCAGCAGCTCCACAATACAGGGCTACGAGCAGTACTTC,CASSSTIQGYEQYF
TRBV5-1,13,.,.,TRBJ1-1,TGCGCCAGCAGCTTTATCGTGGGGACTGAAGCTTTCTTT,CASSFIVGTEAFF
TRBV5-1,14,.,.,TRBJ1-1,TGCGCCAGCAGCTTGGACGCCATGAACACTGAAGCTTTCTTT,CASSLDAMNTEAFF
TRBV29-1,14,.,.,TRBJ2-1,TGCAGCGGGCGGAACGGGGCCGTTCCCAATGAGCAGTTCTTC,CSGRNGAVPNEQFF
TRBV19,12,.,.,TRBJ1-1,TGTGCCAGTAGTACCTCCCGGGGGGAAGCTTTCTTT,CASSTSRGEAFF
TRBV28,16,.,.,TRBJ1-4,TGTGCCAGCAGTTTGGCGGGTCGGGGTGCTAATGAAAAACTGTTTTTT,CASSLAGRGANEKLFF
TRBV7-2,13,few,.,TRBJ2-7,TGTGCCAGCAGCTTATGGGGAACCCTCGGGCAGTACTTC,CASSLWGTLGQYF
TRBV7-9,13,many,.,TRBJ1-5,TGTGCCAGCAGCTACACTAGCAATCAGCCCCAGCATTTT,CASSYTSNQPQHF
TRBV7-8,15,once,.,TRBJ1-3,TGTGCCAGCACCCGACTGGACCTCTCTGGAAACACCATATATTTT,CASTRLDLSGNTIYF
TRBV7-9,16,.,.,TRBJ2-6,TGTGCCAGCAGCCAGACCGCTCTCTCTGGGGCCAACGTCCTGACTTTC,CASSQTALSGANVLTF
TRBV7-9,19,few,TRBD2,TRBJ2-1,TGTGCCAGCAGCCCAGGGACTAGCGGAATTTCTCTCTCCTACAATGAGCAGTTCTTC,CASSPGTSGISLSYNEQFF
TRBV28,13,.,.,TRBJ1-5,TGTGCCAGCAGTTTCGGGGTCAATCAGCCCCAGCATTTT,CASSFGVNQPQHF
TRBV12-5,18,.,.,TRBJ1-1,TGTGCTAGTGGTTTGACCCGCAAGGGGCTTAATTGGGACACTGAAGCTTTCTTT,CASGLTRKGLNWDTEAFF
TRBV11-2,14,.,.,TRBJ2-6,TGTGCCAGCAGCATCGTCTCCTGGGCCAACGTCCTGACTTTC,CASSIVSWANVLTF
TRBV9,15,.,.,TRBJ2-1,TGTGCCAGCAGCGTAGCGACGGGGTTCTACAATGAGCAGTTCTTC,CASSVATGFYNEQFF
TRBV20-1,11,.,.,TRBJ2-7,TGCAGTGCTAGCCGAGGACTCGAGCAGTACTTC,CSASRGLEQYF
TRBV7-2,13,.,.,TRBJ1-1,TGTGCCAGCAGCTCGGGACACAACACTGAAGCTTTCTTT,CASSSGHNTEAFF
TRBV5-6,15,many,.,TRBJ2-7,TGTGCCAGCAGCTCGCTTACTAGGGACTCCTACGAGCAGTACTTC,CASSSLTRDSYEQYF
TRBV7-2,17,.,TRBD2,TRBJ2-5,TGTGCCAGCAGCTTAGAACAGGGACTAGCGGGAGGAGAGACCCAGTACTTC,CASSLEQGLAGGETQYF
TRBV5-1,16,.,TRBD2,TRBJ2-1,TGCGCCAGCAGCTTGGGTACGGGACTAGCGAGGGATGAGCAGTTCTTC,CASSLGTGLARDEQFF
TRBV30,13,.,.,TRBJ1-2,TGTGCATGGAGTCCTGGATTAAGCTATGGCTACACCTTC,CAWSPGLSYGYTF
TRBV15,13,.,.,TRBJ1-1,TGTGCCACCAGCTACGGGTTGAACACTGAAGCTTTCTTT,CATSYGLNTEAFF
TRBV2,15,few,.,TRBJ2-3,TGTGCCAGCAGACCCGACTTGGCTGGGGGCAATACGCAGTATTTT,CASRPDLAGGNTQYF
TRBV7-9,14,.,.,TRBJ2-7,TGTGCCAGCAGCTACCAGGGGTCCTCCTACGAGCAGTACTTC,CASSYQGSSYEQYF
TRBV4-3,14,once,TRBD1,TRBJ1-5,TGCGCCAGCAGCCAACGGACAGGCCTTCAGCCCCAGCATTTT,CASSQRTGLQPQHF
TRBV30,15,.,.,TRBJ2-2,TGTGCCTGGAGTGTAAAACCCCGGGACACCGGGGGGCTGTTTTTT,CAWSVKPRDTGGLFF